This TCR beta chain was sequenced during a study of chemoradiotherapy in HPV16-positive cancers. The overall study: Candidate HPV-specific T-cell clones and common TCR motifs came from functional assays in two HPV16-positive patients.

V lost 5 bases, J lost 5 bases, and 18 bases lay in between. The length of the CDR3 is 15 residues. Germline V gene data show CDR1 as MDHEN and CDR2 as SYDVKM. Overall study results and limits: Better recurrence-free survival went with HPV-responsive T-cell expansion in HPV16-positive patients. Candidate HPV-specific clones and E7-related TCR motifs grew in tumor during treatment.

Regarding this clone: Its target is not known.

Samples were taken several times over chemoradiotherapy. Some clones are missing from TCRdb's copy, which holds only in-frame ones; the method was immunoSEQ multiplex PCR. The table shows some 13,000 clones, with 65% occurring only once. The biological material was taken from a patient who underwent chemoradiotherapy. The chain recombines TRBV28 with TRBJ2-5; D gene unclear. This clonotype was sampled from a human donor with HPV-associated anogenital cancer. The CDR3 region is CASSPPRPGGETQYF. The CDR3 DNA sequence: TGTGCCAGCAGTCCACCCCGCCCAGGCGGCGAGACCCAGTACTTC.